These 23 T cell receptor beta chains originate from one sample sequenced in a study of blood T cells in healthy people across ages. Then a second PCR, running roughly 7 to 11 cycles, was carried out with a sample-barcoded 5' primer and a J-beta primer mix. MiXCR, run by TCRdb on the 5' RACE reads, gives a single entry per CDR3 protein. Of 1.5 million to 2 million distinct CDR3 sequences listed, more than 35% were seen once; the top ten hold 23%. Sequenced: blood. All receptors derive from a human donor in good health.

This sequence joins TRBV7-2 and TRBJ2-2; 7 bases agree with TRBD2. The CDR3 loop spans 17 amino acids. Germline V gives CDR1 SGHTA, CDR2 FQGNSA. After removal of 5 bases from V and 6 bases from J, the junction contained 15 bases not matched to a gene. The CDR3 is CTSSREQSGVRAGELFF. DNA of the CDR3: TGTACCAGCAGCAGGGAACAGAGCGGGGTGAGGGCCGGGGAGCTGTTTTTT.

The CDR3 DNA sequence: TGCAGTGCCCCACTAGCGGAGACCTACGAGCAGTACTTC. As protein: CSAPLAETYEQYF. The J gene is TRBJ2-7, the V gene TRBV20-1, with 8 nucleotides matching TRBD2. Unmatched junction bases numbered 6, after V lost 6 bases and J lost 2 bases. The CDR3 totals 13 residues. Per the germline V gene, CDR1 is DFQATT and CDR2 is SNEGSKA (reference sequence).

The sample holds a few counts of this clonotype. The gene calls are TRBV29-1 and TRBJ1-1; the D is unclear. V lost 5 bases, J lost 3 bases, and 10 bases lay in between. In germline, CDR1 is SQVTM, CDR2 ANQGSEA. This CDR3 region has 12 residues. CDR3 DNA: TGCAGCGTTACCACAGCCTACACTGAAGCTTTCTTT. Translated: CSVTTAYTEAFF.

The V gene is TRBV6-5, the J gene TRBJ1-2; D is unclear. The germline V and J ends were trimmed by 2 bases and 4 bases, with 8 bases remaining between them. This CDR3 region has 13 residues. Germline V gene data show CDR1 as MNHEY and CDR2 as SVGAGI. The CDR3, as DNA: TGTGCCAGCAGTTACGAGGAATTCTATGGCTACACCTTC. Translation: CASSYEEFYGYTF.

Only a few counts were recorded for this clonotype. The CDR3 coding sequence is TGTGCCACCTTCGCAGGGGGCATTCAGTACTTC. Its protein is CATFAGGIQYF. The chain has TRBV10-3 and TRBJ2-4; TRBD1 agrees at 7 bases. The trim removed 10 bases at V and 9 bases at J, leaving 6 bases unmatched. Looked up from germline, CDR1 is ENHRY and CDR2 is SYGVKD. The CDR3 consists of 11 residues.

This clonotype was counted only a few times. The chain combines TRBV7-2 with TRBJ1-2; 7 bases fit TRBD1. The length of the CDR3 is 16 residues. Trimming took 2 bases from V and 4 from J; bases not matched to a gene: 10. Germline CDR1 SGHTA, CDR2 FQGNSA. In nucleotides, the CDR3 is TGTGCCAGCAGCTTATACGTGGGACAGACAATCTATGGCTACACCTTC. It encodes CASSLYVGQTIYGYTF.

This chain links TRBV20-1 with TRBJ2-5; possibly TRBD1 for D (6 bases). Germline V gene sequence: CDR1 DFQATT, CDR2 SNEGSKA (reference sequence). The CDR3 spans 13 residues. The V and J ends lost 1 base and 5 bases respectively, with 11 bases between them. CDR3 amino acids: CSARGAGDETQYF. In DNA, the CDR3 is TGCAGTGCTAGAGGGGCAGGGGATGAGACCCAGTACTTC.

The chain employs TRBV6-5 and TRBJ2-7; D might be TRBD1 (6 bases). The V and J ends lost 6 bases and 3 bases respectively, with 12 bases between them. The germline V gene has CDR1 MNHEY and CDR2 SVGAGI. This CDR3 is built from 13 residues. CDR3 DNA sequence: TGTGCCAGCAGAATTGGGACATTCTACGAGCAGTACTTC. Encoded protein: CASRIGTFYEQYF.

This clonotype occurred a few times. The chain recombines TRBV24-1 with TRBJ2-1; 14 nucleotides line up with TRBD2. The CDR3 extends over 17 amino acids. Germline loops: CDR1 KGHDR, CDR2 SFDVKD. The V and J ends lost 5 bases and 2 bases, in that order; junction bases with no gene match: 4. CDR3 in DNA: TGTGCCACCAGTGGGCTGACTAGCGGGGGGGCCTACAATGAGCAGTTCTTC. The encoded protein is CATSGLTSGGAYNEQFF.

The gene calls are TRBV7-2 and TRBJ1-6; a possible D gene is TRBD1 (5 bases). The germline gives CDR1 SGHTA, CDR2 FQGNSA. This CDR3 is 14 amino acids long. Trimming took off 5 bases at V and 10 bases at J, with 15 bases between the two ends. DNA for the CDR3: TGTGCCAGCAGCCTCTCCGGGGCATACTCACCCCTCCACTTT. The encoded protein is CASSLSGAYSPLHF.

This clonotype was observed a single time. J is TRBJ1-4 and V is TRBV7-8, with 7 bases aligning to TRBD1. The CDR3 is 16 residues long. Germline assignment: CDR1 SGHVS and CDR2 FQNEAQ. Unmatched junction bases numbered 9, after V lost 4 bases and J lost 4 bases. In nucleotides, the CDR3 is TGTGCCAGCAGCTCAGCAGGGGGATCGGGTAATGAAAAACTGTTTTTT. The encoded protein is CASSSAGGSGNEKLFF.

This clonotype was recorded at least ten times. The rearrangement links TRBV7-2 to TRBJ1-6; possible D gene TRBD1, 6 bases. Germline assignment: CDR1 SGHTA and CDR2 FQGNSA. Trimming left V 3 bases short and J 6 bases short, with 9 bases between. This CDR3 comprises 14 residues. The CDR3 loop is CASSLTGFNSPLHF. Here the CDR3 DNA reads TGTGCCAGCAGCTTGACAGGTTTTAATTCACCCCTCCACTTT.

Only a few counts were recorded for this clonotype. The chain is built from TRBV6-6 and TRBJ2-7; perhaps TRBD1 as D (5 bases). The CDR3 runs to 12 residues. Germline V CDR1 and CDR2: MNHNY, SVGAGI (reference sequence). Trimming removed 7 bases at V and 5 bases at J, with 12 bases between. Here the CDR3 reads CASKNKGNEQYF. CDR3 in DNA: TGTGCCAGCAAGAACAAGGGGAACGAGCAGTACTTC.

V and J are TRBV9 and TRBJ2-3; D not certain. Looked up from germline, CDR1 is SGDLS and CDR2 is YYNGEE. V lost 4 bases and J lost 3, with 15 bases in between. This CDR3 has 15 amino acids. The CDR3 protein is CASSPRLGVTDTQYF. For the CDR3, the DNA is TGTGCCAGCAGCCCCCGCCTGGGCGTAACAGATACGCAGTATTTT. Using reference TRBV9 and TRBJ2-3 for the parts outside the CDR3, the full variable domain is DSGVTQTPKHLITATGQRVTLRCSPRSGDLSVYWYQQSLDQGLQFLIQYYNGEERAKGNILERFSAQQFPDLHSELNLSSLELGDSALYFCASSPRLGVTDTQYFGPGTRLTVL.

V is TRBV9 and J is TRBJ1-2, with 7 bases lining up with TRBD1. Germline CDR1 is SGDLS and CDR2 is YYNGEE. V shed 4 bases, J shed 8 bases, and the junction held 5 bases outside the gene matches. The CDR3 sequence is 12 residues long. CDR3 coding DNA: TGTGCCAGCAGCACACAGGGGATCGGCTACACCTTC. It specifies CASSTQGIGYTF.

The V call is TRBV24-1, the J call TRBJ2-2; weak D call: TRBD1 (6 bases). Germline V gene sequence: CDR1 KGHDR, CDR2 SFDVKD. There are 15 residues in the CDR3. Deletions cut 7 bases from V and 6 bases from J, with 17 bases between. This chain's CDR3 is CATSGTTGQAGELFF. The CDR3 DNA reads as TGTGCCACCAGCGGAACTACAGGGCAGGCCGGGGAGCTGTTTTTT.

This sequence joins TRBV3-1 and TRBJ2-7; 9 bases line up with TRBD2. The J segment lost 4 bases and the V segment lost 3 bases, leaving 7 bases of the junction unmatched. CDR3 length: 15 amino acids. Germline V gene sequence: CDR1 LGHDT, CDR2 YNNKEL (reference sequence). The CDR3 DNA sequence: TGTGCCAGCAGCCAGATTAGCGGGGGCCTATACGAGCAGTACTTC. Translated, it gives CASSQISGGLYEQYF.

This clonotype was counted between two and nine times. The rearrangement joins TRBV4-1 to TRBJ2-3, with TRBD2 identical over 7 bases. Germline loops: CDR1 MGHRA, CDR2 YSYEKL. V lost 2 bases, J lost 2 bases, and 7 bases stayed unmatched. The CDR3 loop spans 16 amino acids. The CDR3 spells CASSQSSGEVTDTQYF. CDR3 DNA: TGCGCCAGCAGCCAATCCAGCGGGGAGGTCACAGATACGCAGTATTTT.

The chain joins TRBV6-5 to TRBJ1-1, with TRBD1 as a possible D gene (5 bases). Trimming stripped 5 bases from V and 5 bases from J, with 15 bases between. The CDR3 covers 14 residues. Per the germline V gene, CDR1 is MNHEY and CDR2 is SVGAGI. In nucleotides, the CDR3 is TGTGCCAGCAGTAGGGGTTCGGGTGGAACTGAAGCTTTCTTT. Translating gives CASSRGSGGTEAFF.

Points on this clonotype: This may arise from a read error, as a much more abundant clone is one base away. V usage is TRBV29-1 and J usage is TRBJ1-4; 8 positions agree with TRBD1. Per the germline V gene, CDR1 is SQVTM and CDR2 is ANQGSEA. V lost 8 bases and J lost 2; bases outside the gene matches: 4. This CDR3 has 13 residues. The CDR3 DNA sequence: TGCAGCCCCAGACAGGGGACTAATGAAAAACTGTTTTTT. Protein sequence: CSPRQGTNEKLFF.

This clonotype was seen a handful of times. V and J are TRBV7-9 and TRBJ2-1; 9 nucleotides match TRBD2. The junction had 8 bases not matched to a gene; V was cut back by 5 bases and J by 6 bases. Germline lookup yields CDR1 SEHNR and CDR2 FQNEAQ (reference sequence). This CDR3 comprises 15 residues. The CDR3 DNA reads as TGTGCCAGCAGCCCCCAAGCGGGGGGTTTCAATGAGCAGTTCTTC. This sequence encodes CASSPQAGGFNEQFF.

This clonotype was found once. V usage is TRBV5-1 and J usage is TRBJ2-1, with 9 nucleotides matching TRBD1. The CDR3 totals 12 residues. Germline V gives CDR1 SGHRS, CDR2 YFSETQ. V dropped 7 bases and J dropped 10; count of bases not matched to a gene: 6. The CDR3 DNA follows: TGCGCCAGCGGGACAGGGATGGGCGAGCAGTTCTTC. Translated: CASGTGMGEQFF. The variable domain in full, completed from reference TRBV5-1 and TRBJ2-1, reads KAGVTQTPRYLIKTRGQQVTLSCSPISGHRSVSWYQQTPGQGLQFLFEYFSETQRNKGNFPGRFSGRQFSNSRSEMNVSTLELGDSALYLCASGTGMGEQFFGPGTRLTVL.

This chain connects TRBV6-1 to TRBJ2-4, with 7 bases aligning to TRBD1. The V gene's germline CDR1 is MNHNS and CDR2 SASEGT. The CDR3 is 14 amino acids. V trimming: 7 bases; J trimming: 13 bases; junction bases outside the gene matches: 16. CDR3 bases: TGTGCCAGCACCGGGACAGAGGTTTACAATGAGCAGTACTTC. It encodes CASTGTEVYNEQYF.